This T cell receptor beta chain was recorded in a study of OX40 agonist ivuxolimab in advanced cancers. The wider study: With a range of roughly 20 to 79, age averaged about 59 years, and 70% to 85% were male. Participants could have had prior anti-PD-1, anti-PD-L1 or anti-CTLA-4 therapy, and more than 35% had some. General study results and limits: Undetermined was the antigen specificity of the expanded peripheral T cells. Averaging showed that CD8+ T cells had more expanded clones than CD4+ did.

On this clone: Its antigen is not known.

Data came from immunoSEQ multiplex PCR; TCRdb stores just in-frame clones and leaves some out. Of over 45,000 clones in the sample, about 89% were seen once. The TCR comes from an adult with an advanced solid tumor such as melanoma, head and neck, liver or kidney cancer. The input for sequencing was CD4+ or CD8+ T cells sorted from blood, taken in a trial of the OX40 agonist ivuxolimab.

CDR3 protein: CASSDTWDEQFF. In DNA, the CDR3 is TGTGCCAGCAGTGACACTTGGGATGAGCAGTTCTTC. The V gene is TRBV6-1, the J gene TRBJ2-1; D is undetermined. V was trimmed by 3 bases and J by 8 bases, leaving 8 bases between them. The CDR3 sequence is 12 residues long. Germline lookup yields CDR1 MNHNS and CDR2 SASEGT.